The T cell receptor beta chain under discussion was sequenced for a study of beta chain features in type 1 diabetes. Study-wide background: All samples yielded some 100,000,000 examined sorted cells.

From germline, CDR1 is SGHKS and CDR2 YYEKEE (reference sequence). The V gene end was trimmed by 9 bases and the J gene end by 5 bases; junction bases not matched to a gene: 11. This CDR3 is 15 amino acids long. The investigators reverse transcribed all of the isolated RNA, so they sequenced expressed TCRB transcripts. TCRdb's table, derived via immunoSEQ multiplex PCR, lists solely in-frame clones and lacks some. The table has hundreds of thousands of clones, 14% to 15% seen once. Findings of the study overall: Within each of all four CD4+ subsets, Type 1 diabetes patients had TCRB CDR3s that were moderately but significantly shorter.

Note on this clone: What it binds is unknown.

The material sequenced was naive CD4+ T cells from blood. The J gene is TRBJ2-5, the V gene TRBV5-5, with TRBD2 matching over 12 bases. The receptor was isolated from a man between 18 and 29 years old with type 1 diabetes. The CDR3 nucleotides read TGTGCCACAACTAGCGGGAGGCCGCCGATGGAGACCCAGTACTTC. This translates into CATTSGRPPMETQYF.